Presented here are 14 T cell receptor beta chains from one specimen sequenced in a study of shared clonotypes between healthy human individuals. Generated by immunoSEQ multiplex PCR, the TCRdb table keeps only in-frame clones and is missing some. The sample shows roughly 520,000 clones, approximately 94% of them seen only once. Specimen: naive CD4+ T cells sorted from blood. Subset denoted: CD45RA+ positively selected. The receptors originated from a woman in her 30s in good health.

The V call is TRBV19, the J call TRBJ1-1, with 8 bases aligning to TRBD1. V lost 2 bases to trimming and J lost 3 bases; unmatched junction nucleotides: 17. CDR1 and CDR2 from the germline V gene are LNHDA and SQIVND (reference sequence). The CDR3 is 19 residues long. The CDR3 sequence is CASSISSAIRGQGHTEAFF. CDR3 DNA sequence: TGTGCCAGTAGTATAAGTTCGGCCATCAGGGGGCAGGGGCACACTGAAGCTTTCTTT.

In this sample, this clone turned up once. V gene TRBV28 combines with J gene TRBJ2-2, with 9 bases fitting TRBD1. Germline CDR1 reads MDHEN; CDR2 reads SYDVKM. The CDR3 is 16 amino acids. V was pared by 4 bases and J by 7 bases, with 10 bases of the junction left unmatched. DNA for the CDR3: TGTGCCAGCAGTTCCTCGGGACAGGGCATGGTCGGGGAGCTGTTTTTT. This encodes CASSSSGQGMVGELFF. Full variable domain (remainder filled in from reference TRBV28 and TRBJ2-2): DVKVTQSSRYLVKRTGEKVFLECVQDMDHENMFWYRQDPGLGLRLIYFSYDVKMKEKGDIPEGYSVSREKKERFSLILESASTNQTSMYLCASSSSGQGMVGELFFGEGSRLTVL.

The V and J genes are TRBV18 and TRBJ2-7; 9 bases are a match to TRBD2. Germline assignment: CDR1 KGHSH and CDR2 LQKENI. V lost 8 bases, J lost 2 bases, and 7 bases stayed unmatched. The CDR3 runs 14 residues. This CDR3 is CASRSGRRTYEQYF. The CDR3 region has the DNA TGTGCCAGCCGGAGCGGGAGGAGAACCTACGAGCAGTACTTC.

The chain carries TRBV28 and TRBJ2-1; D is ambiguous. V shed 2 bases and J shed 4 bases, with 9 bases lying between them. CDR3 length: 14 amino acids. Germline V lookup: CDR1 MDHEN, CDR2 SYDVKM. The CDR3 DNA is TGTGCCAGCAGTTTAGGGGATTTATACAATGAGCAGTTCTTC. This sequence encodes CASSLGDLYNEQFF.

This clone was seen a single time. This chain joins TRBV7-2 and TRBJ2-7; no firm D call. Germline loops: CDR1 SGHTA, CDR2 FQGNSA. The germline V and J ends were trimmed by 3 bases and 6 bases, with 18 bases remaining between them. The CDR3 is 15 residues long. CDR3 region: CASSLGPGGELEQYF. The CDR3 nucleotides read TGTGCCAGCAGCTTGGGCCCGGGTGGTGAGCTCGAGCAGTACTTC.

The chain carries TRBV28 and TRBJ1-4; D gene ambiguous. The CDR3 length is 14 residues. Germline CDR1 and CDR2: MDHEN and SYDVKM. V was shortened by 5 bases and J by 0 bases, with 7 bases between the two germline ends. The CDR3 DNA reads as TGTGCCAGCAGTAGACAATCAACTAATGAAAAACTGTTTTTT. Translated, it gives CASSRQSTNEKLFF.

This clone was seen a few times. V usage is TRBV20-1 and J usage is TRBJ2-3; D may be TRBD2 (6 bases). Trimming stripped 4 bases from V and 14 bases from J, with 13 bases between. This CDR3 contains 10 residues. Germline V gives CDR1 DFQATT, CDR2 SNEGSKA (reference sequence). This chain's CDR3 is CSAISGGRYF. CDR3 nucleotide sequence: TGCAGTGCTATTAGCGGAGGGAGGTATTTT.

In this sample, this clone turned up once. The chain joins TRBV7-8 to TRBJ1-2, with a tentative D call TRBD1 (5 bases). The V gene lost 3 bases and the J gene lost 0 bases, with 8 bases spanning the gap. CDR1 and CDR2 from the germline V gene are SGHVS and FQNEAQ. This CDR3 has 14 residues. As DNA, the CDR3 is TGTGCCAGCAGCTTGGACATTACTAACTATGGCTACACCTTC. As protein: CASSLDITNYGYTF.

The V and J genes are TRBV28 and TRBJ2-1; TRBD1 matches 7 bases. Germline V gene sequence: CDR1 MDHEN, CDR2 SYDVKM. Trimming at V came to 2 bases and at J to 6 bases, leaving 7 bases not matched to a gene. This CDR3 is 15 amino acids long. CDR3: CASSLPQGISNEQFF. Here the CDR3 DNA reads TGTGCCAGCAGTTTACCACAGGGGATCTCCAATGAGCAGTTCTTC.

The chain carries TRBV6-6 and TRBJ2-1; 10 bases map to TRBD2. V dropped 4 bases and J dropped 4; count of bases not matched to a gene: 4. Looked up from germline, CDR1 is MNHNY and CDR2 is SVGAGI (reference sequence). The CDR3 has 15 residues. The chain's CDR3 is CASSSSGREYNEQFF. The CDR3 DNA is TGTGCCAGCAGTTCTAGCGGGAGAGAATACAATGAGCAGTTCTTC.

The chain joins TRBV25-1 to TRBJ2-3; tentative D call: TRBD2 (5 bases). V was clipped by 2 bases and J by 5 bases, with 17 bases between them. The CDR3 has 16 residues. CDR1 and CDR2 (germline): MGHDK, SYGVNS. In DNA form, the CDR3 reads TGTGCCAGCAGTGAAGAGGCGGGCGCCCCCGGAGATACGCAGTATTTT. Its protein is CASSEEAGAPGDTQYF.

With regard to this clone: Other DNA sequences from this sample encode an identical CDR3 as well. CDR3 residues: CASSLSGSSYNEQFF. The CDR3 DNA reads as TGTGCCAGCAGCCTTAGCGGGAGTTCCTACAATGAGCAGTTCTTC. The chain uses TRBV11-2 and TRBJ2-1; 9 nucleotides line up with TRBD2. There are 15 residues in the CDR3. Trimming removed 5 bases from V and 1 base from J; junction bases left unmatched: 3. Per germline, CDR1 SGHAT and CDR2 FQNNGV.

The gene calls are TRBV28 and TRBJ1-5; D perhaps matches TRBD1 (5 bases). The CDR3 covers 14 residues. Per germline, CDR1 MDHEN and CDR2 SYDVKM. The V and J ends lost 4 bases and 3 bases respectively, with 10 bases between them. The CDR3 loop reads CASSSRGDNQPQHF. CDR3 nucleotide sequence: TGTGCCAGCAGTTCCCGGGGGGACAATCAGCCCCAGCATTTT.

The chain uses TRBV28 and TRBJ1-5; no definite D call. From germline, CDR1 is MDHEN and CDR2 SYDVKM. The CDR3 covers 15 residues. Trimming shortened V by 5 bases and J by 7 bases, and 18 bases separated the two germline ends. For the CDR3, the DNA is TGTGCCAGCAGTACATTTATCAGGAAAAAGCAGCCCCAGCATTTT. The encoded protein is CASSTFIRKKQPQHF.